Each of the 10 T cell receptor beta chains below was sequenced from the same sample in a study of blood T cell repertoires in COVID-19. Sequenced by immunoSEQ multiplex PCR; TCRdb stores in-frame clones only, minus some. The sample yields about 460,000 clones, roughly nine tenths seen once. The specimen sequenced was PBMCs or T cells enriched from blood (not recorded which). These receptors originate from a woman aged 55 to 70 who had recovered from COVID-19.

The rearrangement uses TRBV3-1 (or the pseudogene TRBV3-2) and TRBJ1-6, with no clear D. V was trimmed by 1 base and J by 10 bases, leaving 17 bases between them. Germline values: CDR1 LGHDT, CDR2 YNNKEL (reference sequence). This CDR3 is 16 amino acids long. CDR3 sequence: CASSQAPSGVRSPLHF. The CDR3 DNA reads TGTGCCAGCAGCCAAGCCCCGTCGGGTGTTCGATCACCCCTCCACTTT.

V usage is TRBV6-5 and J usage is TRBJ1-6, with unresolved D. With 5 bases removed from V and 7 bases from J, the gap between germline ends came to 12 bases. Germline V CDR1 and CDR2: MNHEY, SVGAGI. This CDR3 has 14 residues. CDR3 loop: CASSPSWENSPLHF. In DNA form, the CDR3 reads TGTGCCAGCAGTCCCTCCTGGGAGAATTCACCCCTCCACTTT.

This clone was detected once. The chain has TRBV5-1 and TRBJ1-1, with 9 positions matching TRBD1. Germline V CDR1 and CDR2: SGHRS, YFSETQ. CDR3 length: 17 amino acids. V was clipped by 3 bases and J by 4 bases; unmatched bases: 13. CDR3 sequence reads: CASSSYSGTGRGTEAFF. The CDR3 region has the DNA TGCGCCAGCAGCTCGTACTCCGGGACAGGGAGGGGCACTGAAGCTTTCTTT.

The chain joins TRBV19 to TRBJ1-1, with TRBD1 identical over 9 bases. The CDR3 sequence is 14 residues long. CDR1 is LNHDA, CDR2 SQIVND, per germline (reference sequence). With V trimmed by 5 bases and J by 5 bases, 6 bases remained unmatched. CDR3 nucleotides: TGTGCCAGTAGTGCGGGACAGGGCTGGACTGAAGCTTTCTTT. Protein sequence: CASSAGQGWTEAFF.

This chain uses TRBV7-8 with TRBJ1-6; the D gene is possibly TRBD1 (6 bases). V was trimmed by 1 base and J by 9 bases, leaving 10 bases between them. There are 14 residues in the CDR3. Germline assignment: CDR1 SGHVS and CDR2 FQNEAQ. The DNA for the CDR3 is TGTGCCAGCAGCTTAGTCTCAGGGGTTTCACCCCTCCACTTT. Amino acid sequence: CASSLVSGVSPLHF.

This rearrangement joins TRBV27 to TRBJ2-7; D is perhaps TRBD1 (6 bases). The germline V gene encodes CDR1 MNHEY and CDR2 SMNVEV (reference sequence). Trimming removed 4 bases from V and 3 bases from J, with 10 bases in between. The CDR3 consists of 13 residues. The CDR3 coding sequence is TGTGCCAGCAGTTACAGACAGGACTACGAGCAGTACGTC. This codes for CASSYRQDYEQYV.

This sequence joins TRBV3-1 (or the pseudogene TRBV3-2) and TRBJ1-5; D call uncertain. The ends were cut back, 0 bases at V and 6 bases at J, with 9 bases in the middle. Germline values: CDR1 LGHDT, CDR2 YNNKEL (reference sequence). The CDR3 contains 14 residues. CDR3 bases: TGTGCCAGCAGCCAAGAGGGGAGGCGTCAGCCCCAGCATTTT. The encoded protein is CASSQEGRRQPQHF.

The chain recombines TRBV25-1 with TRBJ1-2; possibly TRBD1 for D (5 bases). This CDR3 comprises 13 residues. Germline values: CDR1 MGHDK, CDR2 SYGVNS. Trimming shortened V by 2 bases and J by 2 bases, and 6 bases separated the two germline ends. Here the CDR3 reads CASSEAGNYGYTF. CDR3 sequence (DNA): TGTGCCAGCAGTGAAGCAGGGAACTATGGCTACACCTTC.

The rearrangement joins TRBV10-3 to TRBJ2-1; the match to TRBD1 covers 8 bases. This CDR3 region has 15 residues. Looked up from germline, CDR1 is ENHRY and CDR2 is SYGVKD. J was trimmed by 7 bases and V by 3 bases; bases with no gene match: 8. The CDR3 here is CAISDTGTGGNEQFF. Written as DNA, the CDR3 is TGTGCCATCAGTGATACCGGGACAGGTGGGAATGAGCAGTTCTTC.

The CDR3, as DNA: TGCGCCAGCAGCTTGGTAGCGGCGAGGGCTGAGCAGTTCTTC. Translation: CASSLVAARAEQFF. The J gene is TRBJ2-1, the V gene TRBV5-1; weak D call: TRBD2 (6 bases). V gave up 0 bases and J gave up 9 bases, with 13 bases separating them. This CDR3 spans 14 amino acids. Germline CDR1 is SGHRS and CDR2 is YFSETQ.